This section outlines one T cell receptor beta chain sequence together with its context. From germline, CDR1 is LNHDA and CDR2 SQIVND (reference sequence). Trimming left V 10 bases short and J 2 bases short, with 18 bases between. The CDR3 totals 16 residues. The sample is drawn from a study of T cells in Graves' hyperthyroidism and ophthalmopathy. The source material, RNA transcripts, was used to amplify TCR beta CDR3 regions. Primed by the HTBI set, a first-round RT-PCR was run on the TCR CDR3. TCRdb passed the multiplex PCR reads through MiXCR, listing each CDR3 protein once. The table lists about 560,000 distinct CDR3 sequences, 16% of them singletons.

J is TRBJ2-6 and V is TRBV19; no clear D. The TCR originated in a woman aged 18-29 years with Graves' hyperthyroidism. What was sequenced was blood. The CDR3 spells CATRPRADAGANVLTF. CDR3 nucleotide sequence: TGTGCCACCAGACCCCGAGCTGACGCTGGGGCCAACGTCCTGACTTTC.